The sequence of this TCR beta chain was determined in a study of blood T cell repertoires in COVID-19. About the research overall: PBMCs, B-cell-depleted T cells, or T cells were the source of the cDNA or gDNA that made up the material.

The Seattle patients, enrolled during active infection, were followed longitudinally. The CDR3 extends over 15 amino acids. CDR1 SGDLS and CDR2 YYNGEE come from the germline V gene. The V and J ends lost 4 bases and 1 base, in that order; junction bases with no gene match: 4. Method: immunoSEQ multiplex PCR; TCRdb's copy keeps in-frame clones and lacks some. The sample lists 65,000 to 95,000 clones, approximately 90% seen once, with about 2.5% in the top ten. This receptor was obtained from a man in his forties or fifties with COVID-19, enrolled during active disease. Sequenced sample: peripheral blood. V is TRBV9 and J is TRBJ2-7; 11 nucleotides line up with TRBD2. CDR3 protein: CASSLTSGGSYEQYF. As DNA, the CDR3 is TGTGCCAGCAGCCTAACTAGCGGGGGATCCTACGAGCAGTACTTC.